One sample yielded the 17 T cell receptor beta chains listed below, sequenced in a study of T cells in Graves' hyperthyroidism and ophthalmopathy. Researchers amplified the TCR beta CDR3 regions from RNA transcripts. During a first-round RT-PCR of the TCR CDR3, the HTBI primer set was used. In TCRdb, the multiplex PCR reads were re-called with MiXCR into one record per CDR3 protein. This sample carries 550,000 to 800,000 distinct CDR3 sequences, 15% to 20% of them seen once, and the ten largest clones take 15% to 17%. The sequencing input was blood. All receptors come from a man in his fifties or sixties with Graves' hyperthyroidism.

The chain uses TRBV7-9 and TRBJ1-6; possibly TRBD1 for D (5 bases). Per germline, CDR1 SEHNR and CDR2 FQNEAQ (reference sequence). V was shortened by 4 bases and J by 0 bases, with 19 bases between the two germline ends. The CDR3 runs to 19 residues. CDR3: CASSSQTGTKHSYNSPLHF. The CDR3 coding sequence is TGTGCCAGCAGCTCACAGACCGGGACCAAACACTCCTATAATTCACCCCTCCACTTT. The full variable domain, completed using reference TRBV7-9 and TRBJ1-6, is DTGVSQNPRHKITKRGQNVTFRCDPISEHNRLYWYRQTLGQGPEFLTYFQNEAQLEKSRLLSDRFSAERPKGSFSTLEIQRTEQGDSAMYLCASSSQTGTKHSYNSPLHFGNGTRLTVT.

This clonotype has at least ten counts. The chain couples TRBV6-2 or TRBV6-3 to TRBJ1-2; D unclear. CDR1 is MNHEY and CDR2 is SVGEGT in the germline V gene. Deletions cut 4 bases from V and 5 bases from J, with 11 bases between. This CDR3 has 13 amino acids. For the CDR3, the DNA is TGTGCCAGCAGTTTCACGCGGTCGTATGGCTACACCTTC. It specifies CASSFTRSYGYTF.

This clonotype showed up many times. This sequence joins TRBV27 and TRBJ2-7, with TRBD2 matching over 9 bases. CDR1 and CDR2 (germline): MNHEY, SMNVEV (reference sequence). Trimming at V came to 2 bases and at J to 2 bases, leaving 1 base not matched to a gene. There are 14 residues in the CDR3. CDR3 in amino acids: CASSLTSGPYEQYF. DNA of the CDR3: TGTGCCAGCAGTTTAACTAGCGGGCCCTACGAGCAGTACTTC.

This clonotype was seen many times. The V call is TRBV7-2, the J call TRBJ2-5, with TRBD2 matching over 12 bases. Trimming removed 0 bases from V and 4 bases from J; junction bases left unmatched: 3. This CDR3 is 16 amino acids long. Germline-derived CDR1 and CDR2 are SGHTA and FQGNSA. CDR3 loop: CASSLAPGLAGETQYF. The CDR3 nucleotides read TGTGCCAGCAGCTTAGCCCCGGGACTAGCGGGAGAGACCCAGTACTTC.

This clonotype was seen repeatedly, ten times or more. CDR3 nucleotide sequence: TGTGCCAGCAGTTTAATGGTGGGTCCAAACACAGATACGCAGTATTTT. This translates into CASSLMVGPNTDTQYF. The chain joins TRBV28 to TRBJ2-3; no clear D. This CDR3 is built from 16 residues. Trimming took 2 bases from V and 2 from J, leaving 14 bases between them. Germline V gene lookup returns CDR1 MDHEN and CDR2 SYDVKM.

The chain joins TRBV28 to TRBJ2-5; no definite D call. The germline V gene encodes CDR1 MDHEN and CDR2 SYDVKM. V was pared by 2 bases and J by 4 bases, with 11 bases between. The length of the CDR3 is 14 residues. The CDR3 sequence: CASSLKYLRETQYF. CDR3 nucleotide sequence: TGTGCCAGCAGTTTAAAATACCTTCGAGAGACCCAGTACTTC. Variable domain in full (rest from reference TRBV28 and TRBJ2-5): DVKVTQSSRYLVKRTGEKVFLECVQDMDHENMFWYRQDPGLGLRLIYFSYDVKMKEKGDIPEGYSVSREKKERFSLILESASTNQTSMYLCASSLKYLRETQYFGPGTRLLVL.

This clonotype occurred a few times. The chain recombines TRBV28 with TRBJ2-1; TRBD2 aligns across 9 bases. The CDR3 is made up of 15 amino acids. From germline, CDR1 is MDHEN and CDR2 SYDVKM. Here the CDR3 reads CVSGGSLSSYNEQFF. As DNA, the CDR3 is TGTGTTAGCGGGGGTTCTTTGAGCTCCTACAATGAGCAGTTCTTC.

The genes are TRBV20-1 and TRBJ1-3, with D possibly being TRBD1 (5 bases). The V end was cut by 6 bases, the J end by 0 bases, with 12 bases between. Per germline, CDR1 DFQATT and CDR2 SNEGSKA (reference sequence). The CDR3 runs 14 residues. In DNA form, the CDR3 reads TGCAGTGCCTTCGACAGTCTCTCTGGAAACACCATATATTTT. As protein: CSAFDSLSGNTIYF.

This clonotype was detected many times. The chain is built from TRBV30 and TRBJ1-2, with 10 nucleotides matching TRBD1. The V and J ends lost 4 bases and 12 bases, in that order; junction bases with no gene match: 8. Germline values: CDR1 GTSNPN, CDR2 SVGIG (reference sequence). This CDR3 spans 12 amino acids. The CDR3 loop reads CAWNRDRGKHTF. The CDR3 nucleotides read TGTGCCTGGAACCGGGACAGGGGAAAGCACACCTTC.

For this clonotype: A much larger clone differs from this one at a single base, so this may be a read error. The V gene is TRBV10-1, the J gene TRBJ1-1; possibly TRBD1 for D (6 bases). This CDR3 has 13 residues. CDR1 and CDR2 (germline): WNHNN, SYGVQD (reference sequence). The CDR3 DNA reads TGCGCCATCAGTCCACGCTCAGAGGGGGGAGCTTTCTTT. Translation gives CAISPRSEGGAFF.

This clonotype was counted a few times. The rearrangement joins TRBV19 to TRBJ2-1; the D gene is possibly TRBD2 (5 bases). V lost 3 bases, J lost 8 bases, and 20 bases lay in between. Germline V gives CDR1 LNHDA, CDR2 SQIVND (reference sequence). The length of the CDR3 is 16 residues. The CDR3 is CASSMEARGLSHEQFF. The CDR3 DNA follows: TGTGCCAGTAGTATGGAAGCTAGAGGGCTTTCCCATGAGCAGTTCTTC.

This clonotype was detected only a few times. CDR3 sequence (DNA): TGTGCCAGCAGTTTAAGGAAGCGGCATGAGCAGTTCTTC. This translates into CASSLRKRHEQFF. The chain joins TRBV28 to TRBJ2-1, with a weak D call TRBD2 (5 bases). Germline V gene sequence: CDR1 MDHEN, CDR2 SYDVKM. Trimming cost V 2 bases and J 8 bases, with 10 bases left between them. This CDR3 spans 13 amino acids.

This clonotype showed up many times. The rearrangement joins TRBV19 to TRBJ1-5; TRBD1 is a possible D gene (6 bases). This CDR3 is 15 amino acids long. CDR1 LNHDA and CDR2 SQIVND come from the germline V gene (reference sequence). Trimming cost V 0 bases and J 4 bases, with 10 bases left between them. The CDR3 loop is CASSIDAQGNQPQHF. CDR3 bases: TGTGCCAGTAGTATAGATGCCCAGGGGAATCAGCCCCAGCATTTT. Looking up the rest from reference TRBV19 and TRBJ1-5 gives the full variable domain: DGGITQSPKYLFRKEGQNVTLSCEQNLNHDAMYWYRQDPGQGLRLIYYSQIVNDFQKGDIAEGYSVSREKKESFPLTVTSAQKNPTAFYLCASSIDAQGNQPQHFGDGTRLSIL.

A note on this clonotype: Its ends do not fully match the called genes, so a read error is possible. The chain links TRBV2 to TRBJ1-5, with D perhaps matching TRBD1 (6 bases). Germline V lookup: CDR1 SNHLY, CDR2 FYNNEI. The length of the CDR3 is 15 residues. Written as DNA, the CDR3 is TGTGCCAGCGCCCCAGGGGCCTATAGCAATCAGCTCCAGCATTTT. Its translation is CASAPGAYSNQLQHF.

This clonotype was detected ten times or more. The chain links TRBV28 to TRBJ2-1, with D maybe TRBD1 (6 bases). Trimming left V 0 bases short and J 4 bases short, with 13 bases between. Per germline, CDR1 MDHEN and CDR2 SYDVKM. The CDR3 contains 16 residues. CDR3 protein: CASSLWRTALYNEQFF. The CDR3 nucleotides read TGTGCCAGCAGTTTATGGAGGACAGCCCTTTACAATGAGCAGTTCTTC.

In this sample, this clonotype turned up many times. The CDR3 coding sequence is TGTGCCAGCAGTTTACAGGGACTAGCAGGCCAAACCCAGTACTTC. Translation: CASSLQGLAGQTQYF. V and J are TRBV28 and TRBJ2-5; 9 positions agree with TRBD2. Germline values: CDR1 MDHEN, CDR2 SYDVKM. The CDR3 contains 15 residues. J was trimmed by 8 bases and V by 2 bases; bases with no gene match: 9.

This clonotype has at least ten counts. Here the CDR3 DNA reads TGCGCCAGCAGCCTCTCACAGGGGTTCTATGGCTACACCTTC. Translating gives CASSLSQGFYGYTF. The chain carries TRBV5-1 and TRBJ1-2, with 7 bases fitting TRBD1. V lost 4 bases to trimming and J lost 4 bases; unmatched junction nucleotides: 7. CDR1 is SGHRS and CDR2 is YFSETQ in the germline V gene. This CDR3 comprises 14 residues. The full variable domain, completed using reference TRBV5-1 and TRBJ1-2, is KAGVTQTPRYLIKTRGQQVTLSCSPISGHRSVSWYQQTPGQGLQFLFEYFSETQRNKGNFPGRFSGRQFSNSRSEMNVSTLELGDSALYLCASSLSQGFYGYTFGSGTRLTVV.